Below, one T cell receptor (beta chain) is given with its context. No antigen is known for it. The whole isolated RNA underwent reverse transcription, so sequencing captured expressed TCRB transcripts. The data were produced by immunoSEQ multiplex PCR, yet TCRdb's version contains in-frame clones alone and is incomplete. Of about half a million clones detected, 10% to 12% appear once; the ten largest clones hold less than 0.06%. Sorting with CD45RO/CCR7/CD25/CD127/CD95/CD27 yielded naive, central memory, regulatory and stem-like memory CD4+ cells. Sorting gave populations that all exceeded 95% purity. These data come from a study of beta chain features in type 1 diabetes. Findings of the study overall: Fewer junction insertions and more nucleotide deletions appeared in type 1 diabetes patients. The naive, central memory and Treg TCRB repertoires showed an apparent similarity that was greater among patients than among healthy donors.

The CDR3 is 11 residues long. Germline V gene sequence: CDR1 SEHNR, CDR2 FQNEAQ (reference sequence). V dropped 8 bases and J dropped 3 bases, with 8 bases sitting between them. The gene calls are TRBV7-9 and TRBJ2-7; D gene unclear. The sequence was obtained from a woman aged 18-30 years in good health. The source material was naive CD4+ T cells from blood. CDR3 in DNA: TGTGCCAGCTGGTCAAACTACGAGCAGTACTTC. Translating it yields CASWSNYEQYF.